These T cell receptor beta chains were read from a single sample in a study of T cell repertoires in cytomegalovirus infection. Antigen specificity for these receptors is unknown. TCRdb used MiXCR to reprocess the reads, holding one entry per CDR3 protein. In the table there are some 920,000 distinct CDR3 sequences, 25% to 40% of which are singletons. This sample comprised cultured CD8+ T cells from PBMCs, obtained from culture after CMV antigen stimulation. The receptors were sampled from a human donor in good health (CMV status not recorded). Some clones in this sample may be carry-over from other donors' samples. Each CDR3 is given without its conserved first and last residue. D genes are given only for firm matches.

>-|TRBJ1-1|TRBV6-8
ASIKWGFRGTEAF
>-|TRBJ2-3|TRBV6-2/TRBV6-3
ASSYVGPSTDTQY
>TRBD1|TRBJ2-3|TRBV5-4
ASRETGGAGTDTQY
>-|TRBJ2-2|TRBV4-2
ASSQKSAGELF
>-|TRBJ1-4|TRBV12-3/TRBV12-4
ASSTDRSTNEKLF
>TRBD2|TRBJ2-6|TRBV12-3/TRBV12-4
ATLGRARAGANVLT
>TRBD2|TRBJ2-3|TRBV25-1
ASSEFAGGVGSDTQY
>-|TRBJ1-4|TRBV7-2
ASFKKDRPTWDEKLF
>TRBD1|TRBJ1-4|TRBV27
ASSPLLDRAASLGLF
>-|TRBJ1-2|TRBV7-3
ASSLTPSRGLRYGYT
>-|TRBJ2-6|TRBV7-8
ASSSYGRDSGANVLT
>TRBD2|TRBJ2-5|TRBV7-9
ASSLWSGGTNYQETQY
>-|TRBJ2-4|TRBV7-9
ASSLARRVLAKNIQY
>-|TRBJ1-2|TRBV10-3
AISETRDDANGYT
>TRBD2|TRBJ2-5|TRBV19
ASSITAGSETQY
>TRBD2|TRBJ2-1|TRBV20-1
SASPASGVLYNEQF
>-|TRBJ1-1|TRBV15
ATSRVGDMNTEAF
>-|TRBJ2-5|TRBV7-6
ASSLGDGQETQY
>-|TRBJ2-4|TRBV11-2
ASSGRGGPLLAKNIQY
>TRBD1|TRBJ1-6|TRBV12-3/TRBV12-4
ASSLTGNYNSPLH
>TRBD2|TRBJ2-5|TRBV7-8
ASTRRGTETQY
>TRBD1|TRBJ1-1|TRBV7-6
ASSPDRAEAF
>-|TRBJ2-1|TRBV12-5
ASGETEPNEQF
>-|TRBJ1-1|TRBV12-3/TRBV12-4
ASSFRGGEAF
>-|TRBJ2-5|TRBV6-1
ASSEAWDQETQY
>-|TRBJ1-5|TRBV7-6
ASSAGPGQPQH
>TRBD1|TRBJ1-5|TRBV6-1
ASSEGSDRGNQPQH
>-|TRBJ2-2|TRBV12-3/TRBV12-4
ASSQTGNTGELF
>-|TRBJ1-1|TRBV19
ASKREGTEAF
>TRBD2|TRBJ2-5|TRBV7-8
ASQKRPIAGGPMETQY
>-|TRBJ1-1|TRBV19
ASSRSAEAF
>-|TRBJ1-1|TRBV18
ASSRTTVGTEAF
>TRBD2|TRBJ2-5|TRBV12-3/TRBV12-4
ASRPEGGGYRETQY
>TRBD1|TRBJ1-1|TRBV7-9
ASSLLRDSEAF
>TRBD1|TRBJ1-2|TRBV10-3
AIRVRDRSNYGYT
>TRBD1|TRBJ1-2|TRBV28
ASSKTGTEFFYGYT
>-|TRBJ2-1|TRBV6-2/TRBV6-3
ASRKGTGAQEQF
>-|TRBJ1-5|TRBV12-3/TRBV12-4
ASSSRGENNQPQH
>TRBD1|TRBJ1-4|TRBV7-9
ASSRRDRAINEKLF
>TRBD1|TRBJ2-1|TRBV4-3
ASSQRDRGDNEQF
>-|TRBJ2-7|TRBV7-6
ASSSHRIRSYEQY
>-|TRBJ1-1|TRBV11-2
ASSFGSWNTEAF
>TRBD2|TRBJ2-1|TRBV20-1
SARDQVAGGGSYEQF
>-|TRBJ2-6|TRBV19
ASSIWSGSGANVLT
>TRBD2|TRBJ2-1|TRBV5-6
ASSFLAGDFSYNEQF